This TCR beta chain was obtained from a study of blood T cells in healthy people across ages. General study findings and limits: Unsorted PBMCs blocked a conclusive comparison of naive and antigen-experienced cells. Donor CMV infection status was unknown, possibly confounding age-related changes in expanded clonotypes. TCR beta diversity, measured per million T cells, fell in a roughly linear way with age.

A note on this clonotype: Its target is not known.

Combining a sample-barcoded 5' primer with a J-beta primer mix, a second PCR ran for about 7 to 12 cycles. TCRdb independently ran MiXCR on the 5' RACE reads; one entry per CDR3 protein. The sample has over 950,000 distinct CDR3 sequences, about 53% seen once. Source material: blood. This TCR derives from an older woman in good health.

The CDR3 loop is CASSLRTSGFTYEQYF. As DNA, the CDR3 is TGTGCCAGCAGTCTGCGGACTAGCGGGTTTACCTACGAGCAGTACTTC. This chain links TRBV27 with TRBJ2-7; 11 nucleotides agree with TRBD2. The CDR3 is 16 amino acids. The germline gives CDR1 MNHEY, CDR2 SMNVEV (reference sequence). After removal of 5 bases from V and 2 bases from J, the junction contained 8 bases not matched to a gene.